This T cell receptor (beta chain) originates from a study of blood T cell repertoires in COVID-19. In the study overall: COVID-19 samples, acute and convalescent, were from the United States, Italy and Spain. PBMCs, B-cell-depleted T cells, or T cells were the source of the cDNA or gDNA that made up the material.

How the authors handled the data: Amplification of reference gene primers provided the estimated nucleated cell counts. Repertoires were generated with immunoSEQ multiplex PCR, while TCRdb's copy carries only in-frame clones and drops some. V, J and clone size are those of that table, while D and trimming were read from the DNA. The table shows 270,000 or so clones, with approximately 80% occurring only once. The material sequenced was peripheral blood. This TCR was recovered from an older woman with active or convalescent COVID-19.

CDR3 residues: CASSTSQAYEQYF. DNA of the CDR3: TGTGCCAGTAGTACCTCTCAGGCCTACGAGCAGTACTTC. The chain is built from TRBV19 and TRBJ2-7; D not certain. With 4 bases removed from V and 2 bases from J, the gap between germline ends came to 9 bases. The CDR3 is 13 amino acids. Germline loops: CDR1 LNHDA, CDR2 SQIVND (reference sequence).